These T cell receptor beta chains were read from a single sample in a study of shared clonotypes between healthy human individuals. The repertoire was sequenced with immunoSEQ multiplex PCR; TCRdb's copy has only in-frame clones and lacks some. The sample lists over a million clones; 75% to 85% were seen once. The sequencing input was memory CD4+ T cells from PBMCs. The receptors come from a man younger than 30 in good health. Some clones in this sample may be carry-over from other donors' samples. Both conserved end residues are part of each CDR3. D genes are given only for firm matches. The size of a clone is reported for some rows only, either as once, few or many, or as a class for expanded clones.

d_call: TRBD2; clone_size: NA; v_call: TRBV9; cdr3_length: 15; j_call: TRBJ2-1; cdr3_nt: TGTGCCAGCAGCCCCCGGCTAGCGGCTTACAATGAGCAGTTCTTC; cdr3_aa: CASSPRLAAYNEQFF
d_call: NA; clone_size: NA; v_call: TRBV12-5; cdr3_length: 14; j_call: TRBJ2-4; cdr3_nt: TGTGCTAGTGCCTTGGGAAATCCACACGACATTCAGTACTTC; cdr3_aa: CASALGNPHDIQYF
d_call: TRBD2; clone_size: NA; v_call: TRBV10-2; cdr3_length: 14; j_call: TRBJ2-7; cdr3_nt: TGCGCCAGCGGTGGACTAGCGGGTTCCTACGAGCAGTACTTC; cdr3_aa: CASGGLAGSYEQYF
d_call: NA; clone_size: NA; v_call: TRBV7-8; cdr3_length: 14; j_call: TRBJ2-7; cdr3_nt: TGTGCCAGCAGCTTAGGTTCACACAGCTACGAGCAGTACTTC; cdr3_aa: CASSLGSHSYEQYF
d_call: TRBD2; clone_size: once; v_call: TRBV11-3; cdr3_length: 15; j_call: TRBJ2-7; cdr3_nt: TGTGCCAGCAGCTTAGGAGGGACTAGCCTTCGCGAGCAGTACTTC; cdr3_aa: CASSLGGTSLREQYF
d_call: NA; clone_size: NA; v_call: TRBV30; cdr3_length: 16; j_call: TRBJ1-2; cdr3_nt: TGTGCCTGGAGTGTCTCCCTCGCAGGGAGGAACTATGGCTACACCTTC; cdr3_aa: CAWSVSLAGRNYGYTF
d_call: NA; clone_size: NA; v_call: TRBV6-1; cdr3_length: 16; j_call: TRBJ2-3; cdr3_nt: TGTGCCAGCAGTGAAAGGACAGCCCGTAGCACAGATACGCAGTATTTT; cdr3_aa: CASSERTARSTDTQYF
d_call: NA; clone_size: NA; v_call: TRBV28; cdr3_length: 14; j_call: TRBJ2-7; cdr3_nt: TGTGCCAGCAGGGGCCCAGCAAACTCCTACGAGCAGTACTTC; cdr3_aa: CASRGPANSYEQYF
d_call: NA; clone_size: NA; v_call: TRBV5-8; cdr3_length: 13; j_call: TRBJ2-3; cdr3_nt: TGTGCCAGCAGCTTTACAGGGCCAGATACGCAGTATTTT; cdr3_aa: CASSFTGPDTQYF
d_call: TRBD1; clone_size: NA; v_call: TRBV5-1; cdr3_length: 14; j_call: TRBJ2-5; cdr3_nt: TGCGCCAGCAGCTTGCACAGGGGGGAGGAGACCCAGTACTTC; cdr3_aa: CASSLHRGEETQYF
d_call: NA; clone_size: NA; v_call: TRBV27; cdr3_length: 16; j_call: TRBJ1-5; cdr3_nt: TGTGCCAGCAGTTTCTCCCCAGGGGTGGGCAATCAGCCCCAGCATTTT; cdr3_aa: CASSFSPGVGNQPQHF
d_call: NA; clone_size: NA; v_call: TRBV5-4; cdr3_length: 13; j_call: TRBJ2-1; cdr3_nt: TGTGCCAGCAGCTTGATGGGGGACAATGAGCAGTTCTTC; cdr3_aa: CASSLMGDNEQFF
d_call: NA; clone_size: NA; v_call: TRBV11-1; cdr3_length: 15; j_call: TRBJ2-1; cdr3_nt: TGTGCCAGCAGCTTAGCCACCGGGCTGTACAATGAGCAGTTCTTC; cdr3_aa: CASSLATGLYNEQFF
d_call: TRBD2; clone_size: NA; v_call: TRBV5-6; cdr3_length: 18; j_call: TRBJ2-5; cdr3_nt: TGTGCCAGCAGCATCTTACCGGGACTAGCGGGAGGACAAGAGACCCAGTACTTC; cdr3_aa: CASSILPGLAGGQETQYF
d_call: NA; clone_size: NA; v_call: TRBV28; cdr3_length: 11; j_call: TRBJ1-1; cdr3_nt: TGTGCCAGCAGCACGGATCCTGAAGCTTTCTTT; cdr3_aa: CASSTDPEAFF
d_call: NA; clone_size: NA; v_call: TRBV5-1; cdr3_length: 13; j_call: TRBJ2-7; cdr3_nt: TGCGCCAGCAGCTTGGGACAGGTGAGCGAGCAGTACTTC; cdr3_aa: CASSLGQVSEQYF
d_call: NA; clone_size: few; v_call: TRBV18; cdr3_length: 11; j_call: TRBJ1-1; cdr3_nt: TGTGCCAGCTCAACGGACACTGAAGCTTTCTTT; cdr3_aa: CASSTDTEAFF
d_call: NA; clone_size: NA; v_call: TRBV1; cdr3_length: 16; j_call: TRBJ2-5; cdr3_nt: TGCACCAGCAGGATCTATAGCGGAGCAACGTGGGAGACCCAGTACTTC; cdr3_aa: CTSRIYSGATWETQYF
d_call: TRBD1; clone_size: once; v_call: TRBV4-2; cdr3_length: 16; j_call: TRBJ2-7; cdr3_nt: TGTGCCAGCAGCCCGGCCCCAGGACAGGGGACCTACGAGCAGTACTTC; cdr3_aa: CASSPAPGQGTYEQYF
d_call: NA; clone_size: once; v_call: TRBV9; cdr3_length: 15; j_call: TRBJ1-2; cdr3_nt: TGTGCCAGCAGCGCCCTCGGCAGGAGATCTTATGGCTACACCTTC; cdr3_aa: CASSALGRRSYGYTF
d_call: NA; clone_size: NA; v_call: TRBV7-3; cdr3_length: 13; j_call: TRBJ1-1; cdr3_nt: TGTGCCAGCAGCTCCAGGGCGAACACTGAAGCTTTCTTT; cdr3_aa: CASSSRANTEAFF
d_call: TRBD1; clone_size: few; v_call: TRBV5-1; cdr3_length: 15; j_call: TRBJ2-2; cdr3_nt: TGCGCCAGCAGATCGGGACAGGGGAACGCCGGGGAGCTGTTTTTT; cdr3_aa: CASRSGQGNAGELFF
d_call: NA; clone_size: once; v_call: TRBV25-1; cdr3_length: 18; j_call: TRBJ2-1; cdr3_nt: TGTGCCAGCAGTGTTCGGACAGGGTTGGGAGGGTCACCCAATGAGCAGTTCTTC; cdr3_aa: CASSVRTGLGGSPNEQFF
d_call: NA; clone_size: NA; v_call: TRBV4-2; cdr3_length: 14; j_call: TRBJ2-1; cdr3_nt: TGTGCCAGCAGCCTTAATTGGGACGGGAATGAGCAGTTCTTC; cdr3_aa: CASSLNWDGNEQFF
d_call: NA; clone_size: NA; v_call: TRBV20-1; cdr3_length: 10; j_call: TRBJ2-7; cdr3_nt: TGCAGTGCTAGCAAGTTATCCCAGTACTTC; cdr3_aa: CSASKLSQYF
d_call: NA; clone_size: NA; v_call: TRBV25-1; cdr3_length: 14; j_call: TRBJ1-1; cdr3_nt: TGTGCCAGCAGTGATTCAGGGATTGGCACTGAAGCTTTCTTT; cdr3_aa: CASSDSGIGTEAFF
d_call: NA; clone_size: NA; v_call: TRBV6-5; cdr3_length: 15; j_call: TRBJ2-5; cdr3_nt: TGTGCCAGCAGTTGGACCACAGGTCGACAAGAGACCCAGTACTTC; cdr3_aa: CASSWTTGRQETQYF
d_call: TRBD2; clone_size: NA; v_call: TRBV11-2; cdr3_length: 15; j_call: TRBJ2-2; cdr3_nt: TGTGCCAGCAGCGATAGCGGGAGGGATACCGGGGAGCTGTTTTTT; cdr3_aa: CASSDSGRDTGELFF
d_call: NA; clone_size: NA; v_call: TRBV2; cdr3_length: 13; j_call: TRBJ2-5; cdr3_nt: TGTGCCAGCAATAGACTGACCCGGGAGACCCAGTACTTC; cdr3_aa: CASNRLTRETQYF
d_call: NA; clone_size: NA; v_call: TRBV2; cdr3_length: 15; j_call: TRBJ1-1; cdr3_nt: TGTGCCAGCGGACTTAGGGGCCGATCGAACACTGAAGCTTTCTTT; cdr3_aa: CASGLRGRSNTEAFF